This TCR beta chain was sequenced during a study of response to subunit inactivated influenza vaccine (dated by TCRdb to the late 2010s). Describing the broader study: To follow how T cells responded to a trivalent subunit inactivated influenza vaccine, the researchers relied on deep quantitative profiling of the T cell receptor repertoire. General study outcomes and caveats: The authors suggested that each seasonal influenza vaccination may recruit only a limited number of new T cells.

Remarks on this clonotype: Its binding antigen is unknown. No clone much larger than this one lies a single base away; base qualities are absent.

Libraries were prepared through RT-PCR. Sequencing instrument: Illumina HiSeq 2500. TCRdb itself trimmed the public reads at Q25 with fastp, ran MiXCR and retained productive beta chains. Every CDR3 protein is listed once, alongside the most common genes and DNA of its rows. The sample has hundreds of thousands of distinct CDR3 sequences on record, about a sixth of them singletons. 11% of the sample is held by the ten biggest clonotypes. This sequence was found in a man between 50 and 59 years old who received an inactivated influenza vaccine. Donor details come from another sample of the same person, matched by shared clones. This specimen was PBMCs from blood, taken about 12 days after vaccination.

The DNA sequence follows: TGCGCCAGCAGCTCCTCGGGACAGGGGTCCAATGAGCAGTTCTTC. It codes for CASSSSGQGSNEQFF. The chain uses TRBV5-1 and TRBJ2-1; the central 10 bases match TRBD1. Its CDR3 holds 15 amino acids, cysteine through phenylalanine. CDR3 DNA is the only sequence kept; it has 45 bases, read in frame from the first base. Relative to germline, V is missing 3 bases and J is missing 6 bases, with 6 bases of the junction outside any gene match. The germline V gene provides CDR1 SGHRS and CDR2 YFSETQ.